Sequencing of this T cell receptor (beta chain) was carried out in a study of blood T cell repertoires in COVID-19. Study-level information: Acute and convalescent COVID-19 specimens originated in the United States, Italy and Spain.

Per the authors' pipeline: Amplifying reference gene primers gave estimates of nucleated cell counts. Assay: immunoSEQ multiplex PCR; the TCRdb copy retains only in-frame clones and omits some. V, J and clone size derive from that table, while D and trimming were established from the DNA sequence. The sample lists about 160,000 clones, roughly 84% occurring once. Participants' reported clinical history set cohort assignment. From germline, CDR1 is SGHVS and CDR2 FQNEAQ. This CDR3 has 14 amino acids. Trimming cost V 6 bases and J 9 bases; bases outside gene matches: 7. Sequenced material: PBMCs or T cells enriched from blood (not recorded which). V usage is TRBV7-8 and J usage is TRBJ2-1; 11 nucleotides agree with TRBD2. The receptor comes from a man aged 55-75 years who had recovered from COVID-19. The CDR3 bases are TGTGCCAGCAGACTAGCGGGGGTTCAGGTTGAGCAGTTCTTC. It yields the protein CASRLAGVQVEQFF.